This is a list of T cell receptor beta chains from one sample in a study of OX40 agonist ivuxolimab in advanced cancers. The table came from immunoSEQ multiplex PCR; TCRdb's copy has only in-frame clones and leaves some out. The table has around 80,000 clones, over 85% seen once; the top ten hold over 0.15%. The sequenced sample was CD4+ or CD8+ T cells sorted from blood, obtained in a trial of the OX40 agonist ivuxolimab. These receptors were collected from an adult with an advanced solid tumor such as melanoma, head and neck, liver or kidney cancer. Both conserved end residues are part of each CDR3. The D gene is left open where the match is weak. The size of a clone is reported for some rows only, either as once, few or many, or as a class for expanded clones.

TRBV28	.	TRBJ1-1	.	CASTSPVLAFF	TGTGCCAGCACCTCTCCTGTCCTAGCTTTCTTT
TRBV7-9	TRBD2	TRBJ2-7	.	CASSLTSGRVTYEQYF	TGTGCCAGCAGCCTGACTAGCGGGAGGGTAACCTACGAGCAGTACTTC
TRBV5-1	TRBD2	TRBJ2-5	.	CASSTEPPGLAGAWAETQYF	TGCGCCAGCAGCACCGAGCCCCCGGGACTAGCGGGGGCATGGGCAGAGACCCAGTACTTC
TRBV27	TRBD1	TRBJ1-6	.	CASSPQGGARNSPLHF	TGTGCCAGCAGTCCACAGGGGGGCGCGCGTAATTCACCCCTCCACTTT
TRBV9	TRBD2	TRBJ2-1	.	CASSSRGGEGLYNEQFF	TGTGCCAGCAGCTCACGGGGAGGGGAGGGCCTCTACAATGAGCAGTTCTTC
TRBV19	.	TRBJ2-1	.	CASSRRQLYNEQFF	TGTGCCAGTAGCCGAAGACAGCTATACAATGAGCAGTTCTTC
TRBV28	.	TRBJ2-7	.	CASRAGGVPYEQYF	TGTGCCAGCCGGGCTGGGGGAGTTCCCTACGAGCAGTACTTC
TRBV19	.	TRBJ1-2	few	CASSRTGGYGYTF	TGTGCCAGTAGTAGGACCGGGGGCTATGGCTACACCTTC
TRBV10-3	TRBD1	TRBJ1-4	.	CATRREGATNEKLFF	TGTGCCACCCGGCGGGAGGGGGCGACTAATGAAAAACTGTTTTTT
TRBV5-5	TRBD2	TRBJ2-5	.	CASSLELAGEYF	TGTGCCAGCAGCTTGGAGCTAGCGGGGGAGTACTTC
TRBV29-1	TRBD1	TRBJ1-3	.	CSARQGLNTIYF	TGCAGCGCGAGACAGGGCCTAAACACCATATATTTT
TRBV2	TRBD2	TRBJ2-5	.	CASRGTSGREETQYF	TGTGCCAGCAGGGGCACTAGCGGGAGAGAAGAGACCCAGTACTTC
TRBV9	.	TRBJ2-2	.	CASSVDANGGTGELFF	TGTGCCAGCAGCGTAGATGCGAATGGGGGCACCGGGGAGCTGTTTTTT
TRBV18	TRBD1	TRBJ1-1	.	CASSLRSGTGYGTEAFF	TGTGCCAGCTCATTAAGATCCGGGACAGGGTATGGCACTGAAGCTTTCTTT
TRBV5-4	.	TRBJ2-3	.	CASSVPGLRGSSQYF	TGTGCCAGCAGCGTACCGGGCCTTAGAGGCTCGTCGCAGTATTTT
TRBV4-2	TRBD1	TRBJ2-1	.	CASSPRTGNSNEQFF	TGTGCCAGCAGCCCCCGGACAGGGAATAGCAATGAGCAGTTCTTC
TRBV5-8	TRBD2	TRBJ2-6	.	CASSSTSGGAGGVLTF	TGTGCCAGCAGCTCGACTAGCGGGGGGGCCGGTGGCGTCCTGACTTTC
TRBV6-4	TRBD1	TRBJ1-5	.	CASSPEQGKGQPQHF	TGTGCCAGCAGCCCGGAACAGGGGAAAGGGCAGCCCCAGCATTTT
TRBV30	.	TRBJ1-5	.	CAWRGQHNQPQHF	TGTGCCTGGAGAGGTCAGCACAATCAGCCCCAGCATTTT
TRBV10-2	TRBD2	TRBJ2-3	.	CASKRGESDTQYF	TGCGCCAGCAAGCGGGGGGAGTCAGATACGCAGTATTTT
TRBV7-3	.	TRBJ2-3	.	CASSFSSSADTQYF	TGTGCCAGCAGCTTCAGCTCGTCCGCAGATACGCAGTATTTT
TRBV28	.	TRBJ1-3	.	CASSQVQSPSGNTIYF	TGTGCCAGCAGTCAAGTACAGAGCCCCTCTGGAAACACCATATATTTT
TRBV5-1	TRBD1	TRBJ2-2	.	CASSLEGQGTGGELFF	TGCGCCAGCAGCCTGGAGGGACAGGGGACTGGCGGGGAGCTGTTTTTT
TRBV2	.	TRBJ2-5	.	CAFSGIQETQYF	TGTGCCTTTTCAGGGATTCAAGAGACCCAGTACTTC
TRBV7-2	.	TRBJ1-5	once	CASSTTSGYNQPQHF	TGTGCCAGCAGCACTACCAGTGGGTACAATCAGCCCCAGCATTTT
TRBV28	.	TRBJ1-2	.	CASSLEQGIGYTF	TGTGCCAGCAGTCTTGAACAGGGTATTGGCTACACCTTC
TRBV11-2	TRBD1	TRBJ2-7	many	CASSSPGSGTARGEQYF	TGTGCCAGCAGCTCACCTGGATCGGGGACAGCCCGAGGGGAGCAGTACTTC
TRBV29-1	.	TRBJ2-5	.	CSAYPVGETQYF	TGCAGCGCCTACCCTGTGGGGGAGACCCAGTACTTC
TRBV5-1	.	TRBJ2-7	.	CASSLGLGGEQYF	TGCGCCAGCAGCTTGGGTCTAGGCGGCGAGCAGTACTTC
TRBV19	TRBD1	TRBJ2-1	.	CASTGTGGNEQFF	TGTGCCAGCACCGGGACAGGGGGCAATGAGCAGTTCTTC
TRBV11-2	.	TRBJ2-7	.	CASSFSDNPLIKQYF	TGTGCCAGCAGCTTTTCCGACAACCCCCTCATCAAGCAGTACTTC
TRBV28	TRBD1	TRBJ2-3	once	CASITRDRGLNTQYF	TGTGCCAGCATCACCCGGGACAGGGGGCTAAATACGCAGTATTTT
TRBV9	TRBD2	TRBJ2-2	.	CASSVLAGSHTGELFF	TGTGCCAGCAGCGTGCTAGCGGGGAGCCACACCGGGGAGCTGTTTTTT
TRBV28	.	TRBJ2-7	.	CASSSQVLGYEQYF	TGTGCCAGCAGTTCACAGGTGCTAGGCTACGAGCAGTACTTC
TRBV7-2	.	TRBJ1-5	.	CASSSTGFNQPQHF	TGTGCCAGCAGCTCAACAGGGTTCAATCAGCCCCAGCATTTT
TRBV2	.	TRBJ1-1	.	CASRDFTGMTEAFF	TGTGCCAGCAGGGACTTCACAGGGATGACTGAAGCTTTCTTT
TRBV5-1	TRBD1	TRBJ1-4	.	CASSLGTANEKLFF	TGCGCCAGCAGCCTTGGGACAGCTAATGAAAAACTGTTTTTT
TRBV2	TRBD1	TRBJ1-4	.	CASSTDRVINEKLFF	TGTGCCAGCAGTACCGACAGGGTTATAAATGAAAAACTGTTTTTT
TRBV19	.	TRBJ1-2	.	CASTRDNYGYTF	TGTGCCAGTACGAGAGATAACTATGGCTACACCTTC
TRBV29-1	.	TRBJ2-7	once	CSVTPRAAYEQYF	TGCAGCGTGACCCCCCGGGCCGCCTACGAGCAGTACTTC
TRBV6-5	TRBD1	TRBJ1-6	few	CASWDSPNSPLHF	TGTGCCAGCTGGGACAGCCCCAATTCACCCCTCCACTTT
TRBV6-1	.	TRBJ1-1	.	CASWGRVQNTEAFF	TGTGCCAGCTGGGGGAGGGTTCAGAACACTGAAGCTTTCTTT
TRBV30	.	TRBJ1-6	.	CAWSLRGTGNSPLHF	TGTGCCTGGAGCCTCAGGGGAACGGGTAATTCACCCCTCCACTTT
TRBV5-1	.	TRBJ1-3	.	CASSLAGDFPSETGNTIYF	TGCGCCAGCAGCTTGGCGGGTGACTTCCCCAGCGAAACTGGAAACACCATATATTTT
TRBV6-1	.	TRBJ1-2	.	CASTLTGTNYGYTF	TGTGCCAGCACTCTGACAGGAACTAACTATGGCTACACCTTC
TRBV7-2	TRBD2	TRBJ2-2	.	CASSSSGTRIGELFF	TGTGCCAGCAGCTCGTCCGGGACTAGAATCGGGGAGCTGTTTTTT
TRBV11-3	.	TRBJ2-2	.	CASSSYAGELFF	TGTGCCAGCAGCTCTTACGCCGGGGAGCTGTTTTTT
TRBV19	.	TRBJ2-7	once	CASSTYRDTNPYEQYF	TGTGCCAGTAGTACCTACCGGGACACCAACCCCTACGAGCAGTACTTC
TRBV6-5	.	TRBJ1-1	.	CASRGRTEAFF	TGTGCCAGCAGAGGGCGGACTGAAGCTTTCTTT
TRBV7-9	.	TRBJ2-7	.	CASSLEGGPTYEQYF	TGTGCCAGCAGCTTAGAGGGGGGACCAACCTACGAGCAGTACTTC
TRBV7-9	TRBD2	TRBJ2-3	.	CASSFNFKPGLAGDTQYF	TGTGCCAGCAGCTTCAACTTTAAACCGGGACTAGCAGGTGATACGCAGTATTTT
TRBV6-6	.	TRBJ2-2	.	CASSYRGWTGELFF	TGTGCCAGCAGTTACAGGGGGTGGACCGGGGAGCTGTTTTTT
TRBV29-1	TRBD1	TRBJ2-7	.	CSGQGAYEQYF	TGCAGCGGACAGGGGGCTTACGAGCAGTACTTC
TRBV5-1	.	TRBJ1-2	.	CASSLREGGYYGYTF	TGCGCCAGCAGCTTGAGGGAGGGAGGTTACTATGGCTACACCTTC
TRBV18	.	TRBJ2-5	.	CASSRGTETQYF	TGTGCCAGCTCACGTGGTACAGAGACCCAGTACTTC